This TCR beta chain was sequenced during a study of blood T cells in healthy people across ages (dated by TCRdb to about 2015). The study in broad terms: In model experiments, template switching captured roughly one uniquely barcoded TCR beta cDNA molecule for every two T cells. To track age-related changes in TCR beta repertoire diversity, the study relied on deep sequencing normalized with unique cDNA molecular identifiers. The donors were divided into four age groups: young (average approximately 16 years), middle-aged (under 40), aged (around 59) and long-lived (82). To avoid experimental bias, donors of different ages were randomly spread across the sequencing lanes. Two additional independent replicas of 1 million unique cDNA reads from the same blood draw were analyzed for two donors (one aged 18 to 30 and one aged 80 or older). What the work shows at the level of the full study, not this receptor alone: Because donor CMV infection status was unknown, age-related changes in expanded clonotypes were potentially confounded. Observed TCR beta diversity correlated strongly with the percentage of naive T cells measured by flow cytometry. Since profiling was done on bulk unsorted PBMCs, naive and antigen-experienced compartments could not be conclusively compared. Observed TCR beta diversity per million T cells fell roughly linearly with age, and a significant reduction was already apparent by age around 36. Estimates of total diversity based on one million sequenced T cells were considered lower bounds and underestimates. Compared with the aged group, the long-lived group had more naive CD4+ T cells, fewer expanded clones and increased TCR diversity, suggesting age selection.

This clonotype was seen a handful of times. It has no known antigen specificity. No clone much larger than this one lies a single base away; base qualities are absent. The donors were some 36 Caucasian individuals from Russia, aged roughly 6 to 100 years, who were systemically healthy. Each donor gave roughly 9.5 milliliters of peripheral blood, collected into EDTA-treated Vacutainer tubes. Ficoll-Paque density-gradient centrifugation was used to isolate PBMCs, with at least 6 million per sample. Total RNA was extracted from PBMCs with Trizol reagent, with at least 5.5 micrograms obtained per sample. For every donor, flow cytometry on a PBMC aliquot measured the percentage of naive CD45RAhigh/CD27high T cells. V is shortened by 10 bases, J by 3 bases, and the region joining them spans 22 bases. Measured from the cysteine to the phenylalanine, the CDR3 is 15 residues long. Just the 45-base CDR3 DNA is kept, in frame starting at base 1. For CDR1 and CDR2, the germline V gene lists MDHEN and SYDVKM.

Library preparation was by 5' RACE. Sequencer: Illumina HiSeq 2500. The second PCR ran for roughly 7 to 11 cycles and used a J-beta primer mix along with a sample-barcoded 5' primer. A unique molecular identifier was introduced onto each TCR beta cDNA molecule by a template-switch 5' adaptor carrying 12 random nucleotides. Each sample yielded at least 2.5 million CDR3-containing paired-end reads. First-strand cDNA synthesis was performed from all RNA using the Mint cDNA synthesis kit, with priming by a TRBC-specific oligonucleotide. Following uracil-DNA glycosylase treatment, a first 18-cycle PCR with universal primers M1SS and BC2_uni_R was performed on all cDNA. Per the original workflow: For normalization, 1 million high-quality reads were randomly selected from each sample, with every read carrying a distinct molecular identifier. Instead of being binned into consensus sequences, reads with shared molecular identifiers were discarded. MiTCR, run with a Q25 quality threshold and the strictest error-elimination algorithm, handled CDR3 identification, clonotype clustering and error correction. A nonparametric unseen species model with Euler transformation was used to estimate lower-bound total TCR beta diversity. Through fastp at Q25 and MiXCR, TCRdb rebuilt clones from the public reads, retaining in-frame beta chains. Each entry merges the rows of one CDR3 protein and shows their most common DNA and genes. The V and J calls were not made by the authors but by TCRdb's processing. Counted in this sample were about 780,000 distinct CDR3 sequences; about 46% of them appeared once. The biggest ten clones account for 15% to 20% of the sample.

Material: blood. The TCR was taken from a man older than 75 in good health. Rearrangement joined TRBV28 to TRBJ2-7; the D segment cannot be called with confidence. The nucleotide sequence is TGTGCCACCCTGAGCCCTTTAGAGGTGGGCTACGAGCAGTACTTC. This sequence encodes CATLSPLEVGYEQYF.